Listed below are T cell receptor beta chains from one sample, sequenced in a study of blood T cell repertoires in COVID-19. Sequencing used immunoSEQ multiplex PCR; TCRdb keeps in-frame clones, though not all of them. Seen here are about 370,000 clones, 75% to 90% observed once, and the top ten hold more than 0.8%. Sequencing input: PBMCs or T cells enriched from blood (not recorded which). These receptors were collected from a man in his late teens or twenties who had recovered from COVID-19. CDR3s include the opening cysteine and the closing phenylalanine or tryptophan. D genes are given only for firm matches. Rows give clone size only sometimes, using once, few, many, or a class for an expanded clone.

j_call clone_size d_call v_call cdr3_nt cdr3_aa
TRBJ2-7 . TRBD1 TRBV28 TGTGCCAGCAGTCCCCCCGACAGGGTTAACGAGCAGTACTTC CASSPPDRVNEQYF
TRBJ2-3 once TRBD1 TRBV5-8 TGTGCCAGCAGCTCGGACAGGGGGTACACAGATACGCAGTATTTT CASSSDRGYTDTQYF
TRBJ1-2 . . TRBV20-1 TGCAGTGGAGAGCAAAACTATGGCTACACCTTC CSGEQNYGYTF
TRBJ2-7 . TRBD2 TRBV5-1 TGCGCCAGCAGCTCCGGGACTAGCGGGGGGGCCGGAGAGCAGTACTTC CASSSGTSGGAGEQYF
TRBJ2-7 . TRBD2 TRBV9 TGTGCCAGCAGCGTTCTACCCATGAGGGAGGGATACGAGCAGTACTTC CASSVLPMREGYEQYF
TRBJ2-7 . TRBD2 TRBV7-9 TGTGCCAGCAGCCTGGGGAGGGGTAGCGGTTCCCTCTCCTACGAGCAGTACTTC CASSLGRGSGSLSYEQYF
TRBJ1-2 . TRBD1 TRBV30 TGTGCCTGGACGACAGGGAGTAAGGGTTATGGCTACACCTTC CAWTTGSKGYGYTF
TRBJ2-5 . TRBD2 TRBV5-1 TGCGCCAGCAGCAGGACTAGCGGGGTGTCAGAGACCCAGTACTTC CASSRTSGVSETQYF
TRBJ1-6 . TRBD1 TRBV4-1 TGCGCCAGCAGCCATCGGGACAGGGATCGAGGATCACCCCTCCACTTT CASSHRDRDRGSPLHF
TRBJ2-6 . TRBD1 TRBV11-2 TGTGCCAGCAGCAAAGGACAGGGAGACTCTGGGGCCAACGTCCTGACTTTC CASSKGQGDSGANVLTF
TRBJ1-6 . TRBD1 TRBV5-1 TGCGCCAGCAGCTTACAGGGGTATAATTCACCCCTCCACTTT CASSLQGYNSPLHF
TRBJ1-1 . . TRBV27 TGTGCCAGCAGTTTACTCTCATCAGGGGCGGCTTTCTTT CASSLLSSGAAFF
TRBJ1-1 . . TRBV19 TGTGCCAGTAGTCCCACCTTACAGATAATCACTGAAGCTTTCTTT CASSPTLQIITEAFF
TRBJ2-7 . TRBD1 TRBV5-1 TGCGCCAGCAGCTTGGCCTTATTCGACAGGGGCTACGAGCAGTACTTC CASSLALFDRGYEQYF
TRBJ2-2 . TRBD1 TRBV19 TGTGCCAGTAGTATATGGACAGGGGGCGGGGGTCTAGAGCTGTTTTTT CASSIWTGGGGLELFF
TRBJ1-2 . TRBD1 TRBV18 TGTGCCAGCTTCACCGGGACAGGGGAAAAGAATGGCTACACCTTC CASFTGTGEKNGYTF
TRBJ1-5 few . TRBV12-3/TRBV12-4 TGTGCCAGCAGTTTTGGCAGCAATCAGCCCCAGCATTTT CASSFGSNQPQHF
TRBJ2-7 . . TRBV27 TGTGCCAGCAGTTCCCAAGGAGAACACGGAGCGGCCTACGAGCAGTACTTC CASSSQGEHGAAYEQYF
TRBJ2-1 . . TRBV5-1 TGCGCCAGCAGATCGAACAGGGATGAGCAGTTCTTC CASRSNRDEQFF
TRBJ2-2 once . TRBV11-3 TGTGCCAGCAGCTCCCAGAACACCGGGGAGCTGTTTTTT CASSSQNTGELFF
TRBJ2-1 . . TRBV14 TGTGCCAGCAGCCCCACAAGGGGTGAGCAGTTCTTC CASSPTRGEQFF
TRBJ1-5 . . TRBV19 TGTGCCAGTAGGATTGACAGGAGAGATCAGCCCCAGCATTTT CASRIDRRDQPQHF
TRBJ2-5 . . TRBV4-2 TGTGCCAGCAGCCAAGAAGGAGCGGTGGGAGAGACCCAGTACTTC CASSQEGAVGETQYF
TRBJ1-4 . . TRBV9 TGTGCCAGCAGCCCACAGATAGGGGGTAATGAAAAACTGTTTTTT CASSPQIGGNEKLFF
TRBJ2-3 . . TRBV2 TGTGCCAGCAGTGCCGGGAGTGGCGCAGATACGCAGTATTTT CASSAGSGADTQYF
TRBJ1-5 . . TRBV6-1 TGTGCCAGCAGTGACAGGCCCTGGCCCCAGCATTTT CASSDRPWPQHF
TRBJ2-5 . TRBD2 TRBV5-4 TGTGCCAGCAGCTTGGGCGGCGGAGCGGGGGAGACCCAGTACTTC CASSLGGGAGETQYF
TRBJ1-5 once TRBD1 TRBV28 TGTGCCAGCAGTCCGGGACAGGGGTGGCAGCCCCAGCATTTT CASSPGQGWQPQHF
TRBJ2-1 . . TRBV7-3 TGTGCCAGCAGCCAACTCGTTGGGGGCTCCAATGAGCAGTTCTTC CASSQLVGGSNEQFF
TRBJ2-7 few TRBD2 TRBV28 TGTGCCAGCAGTTCCCAGCGGGAGGATCGGTACGAGCAGTACTTC CASSSQREDRYEQYF
TRBJ2-7 few . TRBV12-3/TRBV12-4 TGTGCCAGCAGTACCAGTTACGAGCAGTACTTC CASSTSYEQYF
TRBJ2-7 . TRBD1 TRBV2 TGTGCCAGCAGTTGGGACAGCAACGCCTACGAGCAGTACTTC CASSWDSNAYEQYF
TRBJ2-5 . TRBD2 TRBV24-1 TGTGCCACCAGTGACCCGGGACTAGCGGGGGGCGAGGAGACCCAGTACTTC CATSDPGLAGGEETQYF
TRBJ2-7 . . TRBV10-2 TGCGCCAGCAGTGATTGGCTAGAGAGCTCCTACGAGCAGTACTTC CASSDWLESSYEQYF
TRBJ2-7 . TRBD1 TRBV5-1 TGCGCCAGCAGCTTAGACAGGGCCTACGAGCAGTACTTC CASSLDRAYEQYF
TRBJ2-1 . TRBD2 TRBV28 TGTGCCAGCAGGGCGGGAGGGCCGTCGGGTGAGCAGTTCTTC CASRAGGPSGEQFF
TRBJ2-2 . TRBD2 TRBV5-1 TGCGCCAGCAGCCCCGGGGGGGCAACCGGGGAGCTGTTTTTT CASSPGGATGELFF
TRBJ1-6 . . TRBV18 TGTGCCAGCTCACGAGATAATTCACCCCTCCACTTT CASSRDNSPLHF
TRBJ1-6 . TRBD1 TRBV7-2 TGTGCCAGCAGCCTGACAGGGGGACGGTCACCCCTCCACTTT CASSLTGGRSPLHF
TRBJ1-1 . . TRBV27 TGTGCCAGCAGTTTAGAGAGGGCAGGGGTGGCTTTCTTT CASSLERAGVAFF
TRBJ2-7 . TRBD2 TRBV2 TGTGCCAGCGCAGTCGGGACTAGGCGCTCCGAGCAGTACTTC CASAVGTRRSEQYF
TRBJ2-3 . TRBD2 TRBV7-9 TGTGCCAGCAGCTCCAGACTAGCCCGGGAGGATACGCAGTATTTT CASSSRLAREDTQYF
TRBJ2-1 . TRBD2 TRBV9 TGTGCCAGCAGCGTAGGTGGACTAGCGGGGATAACAGGGGAGCAGTTCTTC CASSVGGLAGITGEQFF
TRBJ1-2 . TRBD1 TRBV7-8 TGTGCCAGCAGCTTACCTCGGACCCTGACAGGGGAGGATGGCTACACCTTC CASSLPRTLTGEDGYTF
TRBJ2-7 . . TRBV6-5 TGTGCCAGCAGGATAGACAGGTACGAGCAGTACTTC CASRIDRYEQYF
TRBJ2-5 . TRBD2 TRBV2 TGTGCCAGCAGTAAGAACCGGGAGGGAGAGACCCAGTACTTC CASSKNREGETQYF
TRBJ2-7 . . TRBV7-9 TGTGCCAGCAGCACCGGGGGCGAGCAGTACTTC CASSTGGEQYF